This section outlines one T cell receptor (beta chain) sequence together with its context. The data originate from a study of blood T cell repertoires in COVID-19. Overall study context: In each case, the material was cDNA or gDNA derived from T cells, B-cell-depleted T cells, or PBMCs.

The protocol was immunoSEQ multiplex PCR, while the TCRdb copy is restricted to in-frame clones and leaves out a portion. This table holds 15,000 to 20,000 clones, under 90% found once. The receptor's source is a human donor in a cohort sampled during active COVID-19. The sequencing sample was made of peripheral blood.

CDR3 sequence reads: CASSIDDRGATEAFF. The CDR3 DNA reads as TGTGCCAGTAGTATAGACGACAGGGGGGCCACTGAAGCTTTCTTT. This chain joins TRBV19 and TRBJ1-1; 9 nucleotides agree with TRBD1. V shed 0 bases and J 4 bases; nucleotides not matched to a gene: 3. CDR1 and CDR2 from the germline V gene are LNHDA and SQIVND (reference sequence). The CDR3 contains 15 residues.